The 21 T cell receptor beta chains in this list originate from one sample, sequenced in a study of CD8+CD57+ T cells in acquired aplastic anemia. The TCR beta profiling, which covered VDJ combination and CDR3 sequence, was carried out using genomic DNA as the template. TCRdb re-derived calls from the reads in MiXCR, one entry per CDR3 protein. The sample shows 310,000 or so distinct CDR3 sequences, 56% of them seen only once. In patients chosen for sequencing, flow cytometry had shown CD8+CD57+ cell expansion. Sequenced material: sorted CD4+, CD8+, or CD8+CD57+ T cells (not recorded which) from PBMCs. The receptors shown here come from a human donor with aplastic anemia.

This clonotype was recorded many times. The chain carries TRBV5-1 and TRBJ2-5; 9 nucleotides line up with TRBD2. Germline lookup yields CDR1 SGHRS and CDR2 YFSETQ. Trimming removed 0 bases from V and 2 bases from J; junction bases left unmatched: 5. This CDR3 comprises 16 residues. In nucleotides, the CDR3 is TGCGCCAGCAGCTTGGAGGCTAGCGGGAATCAAGAGACCCAGTACTTC. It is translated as CASSLEASGNQETQYF.

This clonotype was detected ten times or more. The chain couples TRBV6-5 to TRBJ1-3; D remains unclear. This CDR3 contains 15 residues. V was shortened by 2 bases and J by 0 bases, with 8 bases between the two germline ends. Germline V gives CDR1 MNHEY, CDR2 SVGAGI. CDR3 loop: CASSYGFGSGNTIYF. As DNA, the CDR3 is TGTGCCAGCAGTTACGGTTTCGGCTCTGGAAACACCATATATTTT.

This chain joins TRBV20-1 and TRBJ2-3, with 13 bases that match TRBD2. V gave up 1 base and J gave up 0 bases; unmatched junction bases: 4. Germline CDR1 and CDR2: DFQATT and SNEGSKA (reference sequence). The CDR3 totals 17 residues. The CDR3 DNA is TGCAGTGCTAGAGGCAGGACTAGCGGGGGCAGCACAGATACGCAGTATTTT. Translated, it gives CSARGRTSGGSTDTQYF.

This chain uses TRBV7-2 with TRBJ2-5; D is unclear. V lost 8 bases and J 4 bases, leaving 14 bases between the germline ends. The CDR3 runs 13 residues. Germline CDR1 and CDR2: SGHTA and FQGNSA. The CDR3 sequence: CASRPPFSETQYF. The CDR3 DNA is TGTGCCAGCCGACCCCCGTTTTCAGAGACCCAGTACTTC.

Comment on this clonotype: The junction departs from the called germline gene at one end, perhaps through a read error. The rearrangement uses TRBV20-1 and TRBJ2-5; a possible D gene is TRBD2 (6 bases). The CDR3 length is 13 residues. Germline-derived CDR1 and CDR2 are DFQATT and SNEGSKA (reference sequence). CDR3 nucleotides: TGCAGCGCTAGTGGAGGGGCACAAGAGACCCAGTACTTC. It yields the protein CSASGGAQETQYF.

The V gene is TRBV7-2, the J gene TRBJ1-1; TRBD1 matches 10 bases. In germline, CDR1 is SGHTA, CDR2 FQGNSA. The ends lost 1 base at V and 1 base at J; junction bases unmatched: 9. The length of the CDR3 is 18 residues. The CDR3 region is CASSLVTTGTGANTEAFF. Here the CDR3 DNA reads TGTGCCAGCAGCTTAGTCACTACCGGGACAGGGGCGAACACTGAAGCTTTCTTT.

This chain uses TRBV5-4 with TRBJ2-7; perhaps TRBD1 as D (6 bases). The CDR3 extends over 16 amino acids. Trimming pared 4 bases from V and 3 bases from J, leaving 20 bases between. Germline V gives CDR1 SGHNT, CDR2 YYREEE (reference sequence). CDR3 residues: CASSVDTQGVLYEQYF. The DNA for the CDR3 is TGTGCCAGCAGCGTAGATACACAGGGCGTACTCTACGAGCAGTACTTC.

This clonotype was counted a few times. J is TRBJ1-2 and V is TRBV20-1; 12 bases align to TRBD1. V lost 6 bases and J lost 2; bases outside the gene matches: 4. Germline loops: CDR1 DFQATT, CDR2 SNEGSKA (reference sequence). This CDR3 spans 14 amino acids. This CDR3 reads CSAKGQGANYGYTF. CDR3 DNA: TGCAGTGCCAAGGGACAGGGGGCCAACTATGGCTACACCTTC.

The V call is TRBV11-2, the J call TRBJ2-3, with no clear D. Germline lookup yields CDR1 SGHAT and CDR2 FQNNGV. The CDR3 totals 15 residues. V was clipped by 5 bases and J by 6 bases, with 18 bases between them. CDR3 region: CASSQPGSRADTQYF. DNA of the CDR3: TGTGCCAGCAGCCAACCCGGGTCCCGTGCGGATACGCAGTATTTT.

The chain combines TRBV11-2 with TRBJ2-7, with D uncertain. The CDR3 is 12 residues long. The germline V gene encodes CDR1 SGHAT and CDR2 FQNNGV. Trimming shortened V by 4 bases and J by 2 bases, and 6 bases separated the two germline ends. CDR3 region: CASSWAAYEQYF. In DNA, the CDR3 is TGTGCCAGCAGCTGGGCCGCCTACGAGCAGTACTTC.

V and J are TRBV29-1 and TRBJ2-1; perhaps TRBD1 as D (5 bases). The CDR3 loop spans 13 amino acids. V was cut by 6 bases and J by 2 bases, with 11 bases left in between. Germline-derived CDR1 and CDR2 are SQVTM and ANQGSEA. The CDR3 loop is CSVDTLTYNEQFF. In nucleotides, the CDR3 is TGCAGCGTGGACACCTTAACCTACAATGAGCAGTTCTTC.

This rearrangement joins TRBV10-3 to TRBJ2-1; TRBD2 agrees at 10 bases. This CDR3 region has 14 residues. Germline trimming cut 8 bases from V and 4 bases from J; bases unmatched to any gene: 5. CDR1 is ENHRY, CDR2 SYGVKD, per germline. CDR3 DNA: TGTGCCATCGGCGGGACTAGCGTTTACAATGAGCAGTTCTTC. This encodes CAIGGTSVYNEQFF.

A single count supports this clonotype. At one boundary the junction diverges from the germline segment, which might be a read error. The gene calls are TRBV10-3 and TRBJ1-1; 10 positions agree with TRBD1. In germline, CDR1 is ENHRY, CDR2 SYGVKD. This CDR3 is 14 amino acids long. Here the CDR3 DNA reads TGTGCCACCAGTGAGGGACAGGGGACCGCTGAAGCTTTCTTT. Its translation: CATSEGQGTAEAFF.

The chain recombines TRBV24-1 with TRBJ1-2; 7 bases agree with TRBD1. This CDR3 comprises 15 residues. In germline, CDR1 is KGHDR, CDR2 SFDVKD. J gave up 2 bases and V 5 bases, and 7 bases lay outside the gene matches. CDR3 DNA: TGTGCCACCAGTGCTTCTCCGGGACAGAACTATGGCTACACCTTC. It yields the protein CATSASPGQNYGYTF.

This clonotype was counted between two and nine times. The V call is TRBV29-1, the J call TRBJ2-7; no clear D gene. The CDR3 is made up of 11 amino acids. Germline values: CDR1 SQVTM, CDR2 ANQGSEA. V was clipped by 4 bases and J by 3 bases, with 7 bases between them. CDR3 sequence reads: CSVGMVYEQYF. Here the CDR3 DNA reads TGCAGCGTTGGTATGGTCTACGAGCAGTACTTC.

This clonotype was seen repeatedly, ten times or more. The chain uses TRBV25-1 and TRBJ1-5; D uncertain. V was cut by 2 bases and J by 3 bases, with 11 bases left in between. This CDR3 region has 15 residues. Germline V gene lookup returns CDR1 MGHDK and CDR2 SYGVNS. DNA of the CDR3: TGTGCCAGCAGTGAAAGGGAGATCGTCAATCAGCCCCAGCATTTT. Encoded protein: CASSEREIVNQPQHF. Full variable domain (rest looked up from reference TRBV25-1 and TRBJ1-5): EADIYQTPRYLVIGTGKKITLECSQTMGHDKMYWYQQDPGMELHLIHYSYGVNSTEKGDLSSESTVSRIRTEHFPLTLESARPSHTSQYLCASSEREIVNQPQHFGDGTRLSIL.

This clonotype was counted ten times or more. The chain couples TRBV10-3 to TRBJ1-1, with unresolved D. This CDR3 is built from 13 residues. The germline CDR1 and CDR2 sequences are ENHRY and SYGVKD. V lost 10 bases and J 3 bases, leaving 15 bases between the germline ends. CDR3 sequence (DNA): TGTGCCACCCACAATACACGTTACACTGAAGCTTTCTTT. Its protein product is CATHNTRYTEAFF.

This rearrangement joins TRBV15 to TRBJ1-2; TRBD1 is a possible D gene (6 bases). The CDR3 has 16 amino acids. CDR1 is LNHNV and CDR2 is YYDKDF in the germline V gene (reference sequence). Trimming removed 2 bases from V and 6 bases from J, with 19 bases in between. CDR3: CATSRFKTGTRNGYTF. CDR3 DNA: TGTGCCACCAGCAGATTTAAGACCGGGACAAGAAATGGCTACACCTTC.

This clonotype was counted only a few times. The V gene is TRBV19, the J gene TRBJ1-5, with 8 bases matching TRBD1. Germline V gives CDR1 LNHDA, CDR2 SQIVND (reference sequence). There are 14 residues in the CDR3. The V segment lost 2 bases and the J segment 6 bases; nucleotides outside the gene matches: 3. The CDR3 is CASSIRDRGQPQHF. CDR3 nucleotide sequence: TGTGCCAGTAGTATACGCGACAGGGGTCAGCCCCAGCATTTT.

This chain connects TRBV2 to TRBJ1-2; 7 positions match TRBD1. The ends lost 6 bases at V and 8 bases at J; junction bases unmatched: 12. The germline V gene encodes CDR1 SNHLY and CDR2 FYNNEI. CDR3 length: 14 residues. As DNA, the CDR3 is TGTGCCAGCAGGCTGGGACAGCAGCGTGGCGGCTACACCTTC. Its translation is CASRLGQQRGGYTF.

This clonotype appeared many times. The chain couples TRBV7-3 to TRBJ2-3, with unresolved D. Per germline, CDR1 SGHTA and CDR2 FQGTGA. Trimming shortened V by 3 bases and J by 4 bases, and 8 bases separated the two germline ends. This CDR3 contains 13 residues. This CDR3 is CASSFSAPDTQYF. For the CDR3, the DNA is TGTGCCAGCAGCTTTTCGGCTCCAGATACGCAGTATTTT.